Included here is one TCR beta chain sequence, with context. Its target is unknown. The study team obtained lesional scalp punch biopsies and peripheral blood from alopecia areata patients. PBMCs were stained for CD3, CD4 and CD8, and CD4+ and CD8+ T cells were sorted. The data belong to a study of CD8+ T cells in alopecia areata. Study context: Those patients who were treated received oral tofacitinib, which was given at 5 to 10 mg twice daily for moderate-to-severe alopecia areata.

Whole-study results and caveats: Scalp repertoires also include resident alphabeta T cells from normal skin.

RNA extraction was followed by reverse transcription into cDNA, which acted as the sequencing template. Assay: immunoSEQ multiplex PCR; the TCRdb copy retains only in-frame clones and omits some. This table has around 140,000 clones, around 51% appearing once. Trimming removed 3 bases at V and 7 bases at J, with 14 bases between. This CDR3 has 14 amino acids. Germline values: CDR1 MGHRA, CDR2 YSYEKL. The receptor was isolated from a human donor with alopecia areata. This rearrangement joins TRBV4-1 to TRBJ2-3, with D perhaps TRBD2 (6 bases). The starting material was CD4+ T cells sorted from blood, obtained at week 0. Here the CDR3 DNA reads TGCGCCAGCAGCCAGAACGGGGGAGTTAATACGCAGTATTTT. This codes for CASSQNGGVNTQYF.